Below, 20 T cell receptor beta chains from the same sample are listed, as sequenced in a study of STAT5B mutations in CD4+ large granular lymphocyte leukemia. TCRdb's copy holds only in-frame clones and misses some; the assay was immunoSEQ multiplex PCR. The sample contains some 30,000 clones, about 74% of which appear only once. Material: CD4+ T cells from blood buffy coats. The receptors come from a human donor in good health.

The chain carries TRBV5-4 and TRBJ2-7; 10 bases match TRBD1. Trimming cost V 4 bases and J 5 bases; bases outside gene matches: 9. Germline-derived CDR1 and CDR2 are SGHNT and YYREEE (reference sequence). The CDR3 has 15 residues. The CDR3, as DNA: TGTGCCAGCAGCGATCGACAGGGGGCGTGGGACGAGCAGTACTTC. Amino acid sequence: CASSDRQGAWDEQYF.

Here the CDR3 DNA reads TGTGCCAGCAGCGGCAGATTGACTGCTGAGCAGTTCTTC. The encoded protein is CASSGRLTAEQFF. The V gene is TRBV7-6, the J gene TRBJ2-1; D is unclear. Germline V gives CDR1 SGHVS, CDR2 FNYEAQ. The CDR3 has 13 amino acids. V was cut by 5 bases and J by 9 bases, with 14 bases left in between.

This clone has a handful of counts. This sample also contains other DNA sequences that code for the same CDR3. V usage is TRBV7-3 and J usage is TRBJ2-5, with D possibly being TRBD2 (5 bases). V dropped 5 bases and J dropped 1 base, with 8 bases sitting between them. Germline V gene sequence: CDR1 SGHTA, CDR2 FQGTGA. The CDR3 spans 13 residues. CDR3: CASSPGGQETQYF. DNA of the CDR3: TGTGCCAGCAGCCCCGGAGGCCAAGAGACCCAGTACTTC.

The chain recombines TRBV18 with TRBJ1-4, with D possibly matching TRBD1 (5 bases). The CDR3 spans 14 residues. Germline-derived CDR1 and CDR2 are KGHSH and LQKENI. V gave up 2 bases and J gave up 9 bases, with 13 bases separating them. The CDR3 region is CASSPTRGGKKLFF. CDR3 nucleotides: TGTGCCAGCTCACCAACAAGGGGCGGGAAAAAACTGTTTTTT.

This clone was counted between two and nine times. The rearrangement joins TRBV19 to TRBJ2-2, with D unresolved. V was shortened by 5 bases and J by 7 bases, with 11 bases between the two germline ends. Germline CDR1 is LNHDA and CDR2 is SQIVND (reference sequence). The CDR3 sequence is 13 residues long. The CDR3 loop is CASSPGVSGELFF. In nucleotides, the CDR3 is TGTGCCAGTAGTCCCGGTGTTAGCGGGGAGCTGTTTTTT.

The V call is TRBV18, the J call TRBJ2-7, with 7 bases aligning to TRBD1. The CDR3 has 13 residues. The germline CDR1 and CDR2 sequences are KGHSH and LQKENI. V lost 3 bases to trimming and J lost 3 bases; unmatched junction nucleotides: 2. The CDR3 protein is CASSPGQLYEQYV. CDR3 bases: TGTGCCAGCTCACCGGGACAGCTCTACGAGCAGTACGTC.

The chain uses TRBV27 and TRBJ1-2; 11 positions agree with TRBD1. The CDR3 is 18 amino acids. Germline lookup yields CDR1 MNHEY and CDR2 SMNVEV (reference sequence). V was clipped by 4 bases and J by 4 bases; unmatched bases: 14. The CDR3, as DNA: TGTGCCAGCAGTTCAAGGACAGGGGGCGGCGGAGGGACCTATGGCTACACCTTC. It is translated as CASSSRTGGGGGTYGYTF.

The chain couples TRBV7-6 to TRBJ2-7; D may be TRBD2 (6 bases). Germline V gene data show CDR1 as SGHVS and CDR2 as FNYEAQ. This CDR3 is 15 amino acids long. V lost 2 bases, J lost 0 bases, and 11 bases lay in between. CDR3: CASSLRAGSSYEQYF. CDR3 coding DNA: TGTGCCAGCAGCTTAAGGGCGGGGAGCTCCTACGAGCAGTACTTC.

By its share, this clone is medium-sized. The CDR3 reads CASSSGTSNYGYTF. The CDR3 DNA follows: TGTGCCAGCAGCTCCGGGACATCCAACTATGGCTACACCTTC. The chain uses TRBV11-2 and TRBJ1-2; possibly TRBD1 for D (6 bases). Trimming cost V 4 bases and J 2 bases, with 11 bases left between them. Germline V gene sequence: CDR1 SGHAT, CDR2 FQNNGV. The CDR3 runs to 14 residues.

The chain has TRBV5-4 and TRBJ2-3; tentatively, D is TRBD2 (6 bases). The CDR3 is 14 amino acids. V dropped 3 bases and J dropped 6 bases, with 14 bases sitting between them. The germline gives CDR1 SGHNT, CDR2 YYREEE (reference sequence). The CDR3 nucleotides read TGTGCCAGCAGCTCCACGGAGGGGCCGGATACGCAGTATTTT. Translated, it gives CASSSTEGPDTQYF.

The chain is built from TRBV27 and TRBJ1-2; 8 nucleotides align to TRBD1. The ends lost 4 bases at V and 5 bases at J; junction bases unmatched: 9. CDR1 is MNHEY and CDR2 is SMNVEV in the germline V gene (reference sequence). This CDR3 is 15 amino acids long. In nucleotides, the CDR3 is TGTGCCAGCAGTTGGGGGGCAGGGGGCGCGTATGGCTACACCTTC. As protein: CASSWGAGGAYGYTF.

The CDR3 DNA reads TGCGCCAGCAGCTTGGGACCGGGATCTGGAAACACCATATATTTT. Translated, it gives CASSLGPGSGNTIYF. The chain is built from TRBV5-1 and TRBJ1-3, with D unresolved. Deletions cut 0 bases from V and 1 base from J, with 8 bases between. The CDR3 runs to 15 residues. Germline V lookup: CDR1 SGHRS, CDR2 YFSETQ.

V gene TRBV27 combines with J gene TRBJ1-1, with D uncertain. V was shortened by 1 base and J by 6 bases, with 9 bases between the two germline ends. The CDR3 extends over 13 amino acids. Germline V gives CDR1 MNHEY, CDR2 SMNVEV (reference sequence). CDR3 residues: CASSLFGEAEAFF. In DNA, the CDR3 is TGTGCCAGCAGTTTATTTGGGGAGGCTGAAGCTTTCTTT.

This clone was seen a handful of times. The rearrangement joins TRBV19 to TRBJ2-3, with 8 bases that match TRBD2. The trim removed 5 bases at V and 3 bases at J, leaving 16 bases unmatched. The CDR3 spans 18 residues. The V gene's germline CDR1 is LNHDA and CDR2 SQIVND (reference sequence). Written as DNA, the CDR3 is TGTGCCAGTAGTTCGTCCAGCGGGGGCGTTCTCCGTACAGATACGCAGTATTTT. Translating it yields CASSSSSGGVLRTDTQYF.

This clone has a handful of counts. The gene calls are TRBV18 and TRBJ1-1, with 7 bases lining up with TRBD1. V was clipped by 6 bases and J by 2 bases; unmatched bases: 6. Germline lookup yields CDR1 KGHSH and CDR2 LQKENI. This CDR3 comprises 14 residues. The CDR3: CASSPGTDNTEAFF. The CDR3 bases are TGTGCCAGCTCGCCCGGGACAGATAACACTGAAGCTTTCTTT.

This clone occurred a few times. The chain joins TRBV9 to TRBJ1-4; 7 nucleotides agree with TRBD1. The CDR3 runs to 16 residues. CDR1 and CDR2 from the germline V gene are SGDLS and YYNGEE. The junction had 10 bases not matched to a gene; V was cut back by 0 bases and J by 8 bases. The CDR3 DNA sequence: TGTGCCAGCAGCGTAGGCTTTTCGCAGGGGGGAGAAAAACTGTTTTTT. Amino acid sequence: CASSVGFSQGGEKLFF.

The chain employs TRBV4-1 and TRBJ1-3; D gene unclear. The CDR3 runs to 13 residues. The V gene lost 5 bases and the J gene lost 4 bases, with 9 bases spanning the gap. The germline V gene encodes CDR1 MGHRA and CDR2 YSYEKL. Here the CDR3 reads CASSILRGNTIYF. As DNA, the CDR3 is TGCGCCAGCAGCATTTTGCGAGGAAACACCATATATTTT.

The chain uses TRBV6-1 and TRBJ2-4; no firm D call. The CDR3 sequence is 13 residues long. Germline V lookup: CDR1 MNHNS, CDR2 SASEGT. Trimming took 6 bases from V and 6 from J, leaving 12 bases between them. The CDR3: CASSQERGNIQYF. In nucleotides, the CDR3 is TGTGCCAGCAGCCAAGAGCGAGGAAACATTCAGTACTTC.

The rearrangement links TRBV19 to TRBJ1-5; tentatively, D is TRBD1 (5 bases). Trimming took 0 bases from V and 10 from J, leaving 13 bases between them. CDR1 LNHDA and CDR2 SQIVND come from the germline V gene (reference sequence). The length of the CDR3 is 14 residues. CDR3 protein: CASSIDIQGKPQHF. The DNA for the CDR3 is TGTGCCAGTAGTATAGATATCCAGGGAAAACCCCAGCATTTT.

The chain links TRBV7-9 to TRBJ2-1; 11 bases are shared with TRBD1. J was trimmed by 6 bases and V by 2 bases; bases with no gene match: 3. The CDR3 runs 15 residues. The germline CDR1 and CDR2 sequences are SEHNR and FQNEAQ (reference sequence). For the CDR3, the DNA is TGTGCCAGCAGCTTACGGACAGGGGGCTTCAATGAGCAGTTCTTC. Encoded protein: CASSLRTGGFNEQFF.